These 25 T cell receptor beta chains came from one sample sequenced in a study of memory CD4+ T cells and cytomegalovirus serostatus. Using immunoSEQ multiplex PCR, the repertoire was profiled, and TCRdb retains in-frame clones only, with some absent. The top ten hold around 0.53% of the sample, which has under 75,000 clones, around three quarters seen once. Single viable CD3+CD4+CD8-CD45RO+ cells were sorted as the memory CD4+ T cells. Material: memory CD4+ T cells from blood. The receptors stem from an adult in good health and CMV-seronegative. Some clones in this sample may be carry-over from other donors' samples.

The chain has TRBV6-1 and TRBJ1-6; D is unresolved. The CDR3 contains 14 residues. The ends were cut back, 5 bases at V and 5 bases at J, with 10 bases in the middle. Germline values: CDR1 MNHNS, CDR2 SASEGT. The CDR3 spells CASSRVGNNSPLHF. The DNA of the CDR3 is TGTGCCAGCAGTCGAGTGGGGAATAATTCACCCCTCCACTTT.

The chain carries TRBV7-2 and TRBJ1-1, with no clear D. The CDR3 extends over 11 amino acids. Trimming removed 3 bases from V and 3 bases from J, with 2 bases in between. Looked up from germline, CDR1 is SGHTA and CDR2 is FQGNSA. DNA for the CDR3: TGTGCCAGCAGCTTCTACACTGAAGCTTTCTTT. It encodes CASSFYTEAFF.

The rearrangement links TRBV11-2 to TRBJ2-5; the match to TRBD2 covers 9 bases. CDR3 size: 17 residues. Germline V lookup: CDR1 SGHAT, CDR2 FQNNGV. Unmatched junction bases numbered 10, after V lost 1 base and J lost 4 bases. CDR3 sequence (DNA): TGTGCCAGCAGCTTAGTTCTGTCCACTAGCGGGTTAGAGACCCAGTACTTC. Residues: CASSLVLSTSGLETQYF.

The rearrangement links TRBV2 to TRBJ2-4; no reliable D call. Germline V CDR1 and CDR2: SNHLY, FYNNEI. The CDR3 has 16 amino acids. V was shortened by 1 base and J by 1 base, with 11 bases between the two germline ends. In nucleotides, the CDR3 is TGTGCCAGCAGTGAAGGAGTCTCGATGGCCAAAAACATTCAGTACTTC. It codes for CASSEGVSMAKNIQYF.

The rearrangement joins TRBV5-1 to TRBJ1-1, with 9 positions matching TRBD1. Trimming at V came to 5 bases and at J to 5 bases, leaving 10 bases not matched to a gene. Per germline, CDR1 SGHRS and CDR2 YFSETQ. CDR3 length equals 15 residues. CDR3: CASSPTGGWGTEAFF. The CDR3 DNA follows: TGCGCCAGCAGTCCGACAGGGGGATGGGGAACTGAAGCTTTCTTT.

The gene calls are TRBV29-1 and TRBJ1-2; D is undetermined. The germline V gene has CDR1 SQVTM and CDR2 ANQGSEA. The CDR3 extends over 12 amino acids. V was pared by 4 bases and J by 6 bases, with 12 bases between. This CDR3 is CSVVFAGDGYTF. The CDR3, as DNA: TGCAGCGTTGTTTTCGCTGGGGATGGCTACACCTTC.

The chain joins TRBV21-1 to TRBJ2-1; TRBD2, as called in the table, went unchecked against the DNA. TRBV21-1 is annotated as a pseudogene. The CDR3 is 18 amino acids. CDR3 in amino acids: CASSKDGTSGDSYNEQFF. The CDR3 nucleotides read TGTGCCAGCAGCAAAGACGGGACTAGCGGGGACTCCTACAATGAGCAGTTCTTC.

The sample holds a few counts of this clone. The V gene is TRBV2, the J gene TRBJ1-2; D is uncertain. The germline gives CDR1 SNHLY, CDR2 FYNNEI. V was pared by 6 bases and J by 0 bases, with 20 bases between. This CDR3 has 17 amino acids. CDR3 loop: CASRTRESTLANYGYTF. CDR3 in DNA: TGTGCCAGCAGAACCCGGGAGTCGACTCTAGCTAACTATGGCTACACCTTC.

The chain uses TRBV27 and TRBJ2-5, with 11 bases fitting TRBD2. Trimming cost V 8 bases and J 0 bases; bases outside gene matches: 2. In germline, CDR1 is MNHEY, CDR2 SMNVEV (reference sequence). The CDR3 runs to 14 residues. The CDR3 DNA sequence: TGTGCCAGCCGACTAGCGGGACACCAAGAGACCCAGTACTTC. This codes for CASRLAGHQETQYF.

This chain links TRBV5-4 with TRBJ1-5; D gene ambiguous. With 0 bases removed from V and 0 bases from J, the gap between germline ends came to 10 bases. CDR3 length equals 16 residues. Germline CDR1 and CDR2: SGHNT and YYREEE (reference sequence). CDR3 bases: TGTGCCAGCAGCTTGGGCGGGAGGGATAGCAATCAGCCCCAGCATTTT. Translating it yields CASSLGGRDSNQPQHF.

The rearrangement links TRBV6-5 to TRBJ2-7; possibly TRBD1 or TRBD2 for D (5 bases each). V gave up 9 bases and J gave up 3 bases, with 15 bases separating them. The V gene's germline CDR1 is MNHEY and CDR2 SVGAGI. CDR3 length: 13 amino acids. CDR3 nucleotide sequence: TGTGCCAGTAAGACGGGACGGAACTACGAGCAGTACTTC. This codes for CASKTGRNYEQYF.

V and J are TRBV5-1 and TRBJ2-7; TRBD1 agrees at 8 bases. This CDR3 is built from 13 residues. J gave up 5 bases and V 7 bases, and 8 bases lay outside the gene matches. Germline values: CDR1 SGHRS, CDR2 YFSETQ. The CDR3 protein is CASGGQGANEQYF. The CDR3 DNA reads TGCGCCAGCGGAGGCCAGGGGGCCAACGAGCAGTACTTC.

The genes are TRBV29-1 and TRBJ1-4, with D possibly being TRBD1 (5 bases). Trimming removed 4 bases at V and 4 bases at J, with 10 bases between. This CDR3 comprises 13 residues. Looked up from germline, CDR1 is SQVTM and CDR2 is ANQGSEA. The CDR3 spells CSVGRGVNEKLFF. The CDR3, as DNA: TGCAGCGTTGGAAGGGGCGTTAATGAAAAACTGTTTTTT.

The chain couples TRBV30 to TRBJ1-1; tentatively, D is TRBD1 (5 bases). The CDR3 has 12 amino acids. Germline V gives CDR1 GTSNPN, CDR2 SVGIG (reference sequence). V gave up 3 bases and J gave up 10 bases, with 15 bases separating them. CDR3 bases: TGTGCCTGGAGGAGTACGTGGAGGGGAGCTTTCTTT. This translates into CAWRSTWRGAFF.

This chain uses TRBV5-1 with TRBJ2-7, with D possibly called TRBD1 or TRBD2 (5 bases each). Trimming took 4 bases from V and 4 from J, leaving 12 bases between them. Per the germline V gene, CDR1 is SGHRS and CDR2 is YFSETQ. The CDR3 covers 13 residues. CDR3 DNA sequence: TGCGCCAGCAGCACCCGGGACGCTTACGAGCAGTACTTC. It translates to CASSTRDAYEQYF.

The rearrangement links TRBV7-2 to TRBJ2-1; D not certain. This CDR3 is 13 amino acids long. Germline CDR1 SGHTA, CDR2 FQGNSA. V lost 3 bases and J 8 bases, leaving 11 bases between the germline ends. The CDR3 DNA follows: TGTGCCAGCAGCTTCCGAGTCTTAGATGAGCAGTTCTTC. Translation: CASSFRVLDEQFF. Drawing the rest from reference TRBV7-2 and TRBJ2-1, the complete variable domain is GAGVSQSPSNKVTEKGKDVELRCDPISGHTALYWYRQSLGQGLEFLIYFQGNSAPDKSGLPSDRFSAERTGGSVSTLTIQRTQQEDSAVYLCASSFRVLDEQFFGPGTRLTVL.

The CDR3 sequence is CASSLQGTAEAFF. In DNA form, the CDR3 reads TGTGCCAGCAGTTTACAGGGGACGGCTGAAGCTTTCTTT. The V call is TRBV27, the J call TRBJ1-1, with D possibly TRBD1 on 6 matching bases. The CDR3 is made up of 13 amino acids. V lost 2 bases to trimming and J lost 6 bases, with 10 bases between them. Germline CDR1 is MNHEY and CDR2 is SMNVEV (reference sequence).

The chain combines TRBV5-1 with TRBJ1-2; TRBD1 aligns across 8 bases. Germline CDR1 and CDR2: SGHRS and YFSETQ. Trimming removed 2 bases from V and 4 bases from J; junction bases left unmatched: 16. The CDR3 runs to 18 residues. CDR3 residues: CASSLSPRQGPSSYGYTF. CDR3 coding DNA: TGCGCCAGCAGCTTAAGCCCCAGACAGGGGCCCTCCAGCTATGGCTACACCTTC.

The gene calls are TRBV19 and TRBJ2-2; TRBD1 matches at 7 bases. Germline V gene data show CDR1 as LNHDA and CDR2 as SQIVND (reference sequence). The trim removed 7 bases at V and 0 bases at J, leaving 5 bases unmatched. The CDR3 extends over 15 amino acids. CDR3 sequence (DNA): TGTGCCAGTACGACAGGGTATACGAACACCGGGGAGCTGTTTTTT. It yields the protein CASTTGYTNTGELFF.

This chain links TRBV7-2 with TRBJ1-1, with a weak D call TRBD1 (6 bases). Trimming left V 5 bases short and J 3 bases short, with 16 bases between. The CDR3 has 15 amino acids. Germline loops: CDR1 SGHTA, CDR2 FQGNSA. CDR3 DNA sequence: TGTGCCAGCAGCGGGATGGGGGCGGGGTACACTGAAGCTTTCTTT. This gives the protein CASSGMGAGYTEAFF.

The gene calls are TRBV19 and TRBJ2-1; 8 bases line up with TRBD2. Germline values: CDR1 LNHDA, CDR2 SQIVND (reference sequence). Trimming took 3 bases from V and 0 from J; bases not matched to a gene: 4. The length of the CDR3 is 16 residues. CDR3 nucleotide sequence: TGTGCCAGTAGTATCACTAGCGGTAGCTCCTACAATGAGCAGTTCTTC. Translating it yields CASSITSGSSYNEQFF. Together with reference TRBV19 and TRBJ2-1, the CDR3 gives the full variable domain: DGGITQSPKYLFRKEGQNVTLSCEQNLNHDAMYWYRQDPGQGLRLIYYSQIVNDFQKGDIAEGYSVSREKKESFPLTVTSAQKNPTAFYLCASSITSGSSYNEQFFGPGTRLTVL.

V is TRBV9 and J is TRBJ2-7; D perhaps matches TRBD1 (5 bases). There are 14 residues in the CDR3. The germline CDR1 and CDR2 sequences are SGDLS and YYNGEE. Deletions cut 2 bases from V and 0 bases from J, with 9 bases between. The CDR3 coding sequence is TGTGCCAGCAGCGTCAGACAGTCCTCCTACGAGCAGTACTTC. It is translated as CASSVRQSSYEQYF.

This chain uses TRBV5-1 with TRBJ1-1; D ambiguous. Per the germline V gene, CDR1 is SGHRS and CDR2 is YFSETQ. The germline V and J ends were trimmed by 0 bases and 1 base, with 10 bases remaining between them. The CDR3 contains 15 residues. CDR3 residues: CASSLGRGPNTEAFF. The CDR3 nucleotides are TGCGCCAGCAGCTTGGGACGGGGTCCGAACACTGAAGCTTTCTTT.

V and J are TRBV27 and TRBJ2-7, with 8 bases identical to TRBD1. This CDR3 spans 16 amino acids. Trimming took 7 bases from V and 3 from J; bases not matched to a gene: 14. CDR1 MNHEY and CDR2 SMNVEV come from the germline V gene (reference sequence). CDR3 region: CASTDRGRGENYEQYF. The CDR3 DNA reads TGTGCCAGCACCGACAGGGGTCGTGGGGAGAACTACGAGCAGTACTTC.

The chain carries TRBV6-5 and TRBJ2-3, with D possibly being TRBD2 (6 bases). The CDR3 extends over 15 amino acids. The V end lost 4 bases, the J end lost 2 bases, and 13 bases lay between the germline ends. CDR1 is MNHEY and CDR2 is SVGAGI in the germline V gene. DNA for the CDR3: TGTGCCAGCAGTTCGCGGGACGGCTCCACAGATACGCAGTATTTT. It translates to CASSSRDGSTDTQYF.